The T cell receptor beta chain described here comes from a study of control samples from healthy donors and cancer patients. Clones were read by immunoSEQ multiplex PCR, and TCRdb kept only the in-frame ones, dropping some. The sample has about 180,000 clones, 90% seen once. Deletions cut 9 bases from V and 0 bases from J, with 7 bases between. The CDR3 runs 13 residues. Germline V gives CDR1 KGHDR, CDR2 SFDVKD. The specimen was blood. This chain connects TRBV24-1 to TRBJ2-2, with D unresolved. This TCR was recovered from a woman between 50 and 59 years old in good health. The chain's CDR3 is CATGQPNTGELFF. CDR3 in DNA: TGTGCCACCGGGCAGCCGAACACCGGGGAGCTGTTTTTT.